The present TCR beta chain was sequenced within a study of Ad26.COV2.S vaccination and SARS-CoV-2 variants. Regarding the study as a whole: Substantial post-vaccination breadth of spike-specific CD8+ and CD4+ T cell responses was reported.

Germline CDR1 reads MNHEY; CDR2 reads SVGEGT. The CDR3 is made up of 16 amino acids. The junction had 8 bases not matched to a gene; V was cut back by 1 base and J by 12 bases. Libraries were prepared by immunoSEQ multiplex PCR; TCRdb keeps only in-frame clonotypes and omits some of them. The table lists a few hundred thousand clones, around 91% of them singletons. Treatment denoted: roughly 18 received Ad26.COV2.S at low or high dose, single or two shots; a few received placebo; per-sample allocation not given. Sampling was done on day 63 after the first vaccine or placebo injection. In the case of this clone: Its antigen is unknown.

The sample in question was peripheral blood, obtained in a trial of Ad26.COV2.S vaccine versus placebo. This clonotype was obtained from a person between 18 and 60 years old who received the Ad26.COV2.S COVID-19 vaccine or a placebo. The V call is TRBV6-2 or TRBV6-3, the J call TRBJ2-1, with TRBD2 identical over 14 bases. CDR3 in DNA: TGTGCCAGCAGTTACTTTAGGACTAGCGGGAGGAATAGGCAGTTCTTC. It codes for CASSYFRTSGRNRQFF.